The entry that follows covers one TCR beta chain sequence. No cognate antigen has been identified for it. It has no much larger one-base neighbor in the sample; base qualities were not kept. These data are taken from a study of CD8 T cells in Susac syndrome (dated by TCRdb to the late 2010s). With respect to the entire study: Repertoire sequencing was used to test whether CD8+ T cell activation and differentiation in Susac syndrome was antigen driven. The study compared CD8+ T cell repertoire clonality among 11 to 12 healthy donors, around 14 Susac syndrome patients and some 16 multiple sclerosis patients. Broad study findings and their caveats: The number of individuals in the TCR sequencing and HLA analysis was recognized as being relatively small.

Peripheral blood CD8+ and CD4+ T cells from healthy donors, Susac syndrome patients and multiple sclerosis patients were profiled by high-throughput TCR beta sequencing. The multiple sclerosis controls were treatment-naive patients whose relapsing-remitting disease, either stable or active, fulfilled the revised McDonald criteria. Bulk CD8+ and CD4+ T cells were purified magnetically by negative isolation, whereas CD8+ TEMRA cells were enriched by FACS. Blood was collected in EDTA tubes and processed within 24 hours, with PBMCs isolated through density gradient centrifugation. PBMCs intended for TCR sequencing were cryopreserved in liquid nitrogen and were subsequently thawed in a 37 degrees C water bath. The sorted or isolated CD4+, CD8+ and CD8+ TEMRA cells had a purity of 90% or higher. RNA was extracted using the RNeasy kit, and roughly 0.45 to 1 microgram was reverse transcribed with random hexamers. TCR beta CDR3 regions were amplified with the immunoSEQ multiplex PCR assay covering 54 Vbeta and 13 Jbeta segments. PCR amplification bias was corrected using a synthetic template baseline for primer optimization and computational correction. Under the source paper's analysis protocol: Reads were annotated to V, D and J genes according to IMGT and were analyzed with immunoSEQ Analyzer, with only productive sequences retained. Clonality was computed as one minus Shannon entropy normalized by log2 of the number of productive unique sequences. Public and private clones were assessed among the 100 most prevalent clones of each patient and control. A clone was defined as Susac-specific if it was absent from the healthy and MS cohorts, from some 1,100 published viral clones and from other ImmuneACCESS disease sequences. The raw public reads went through TCRdb reprocessing: fastp at Q25, MiXCR clone calling, in-frame beta chains kept. Every entry covers one CDR3 protein and lists the most common genes and DNA from its rows. In this record, the V and J calls reflect TCRdb's handling and not the investigators' own analysis. Within this sample are roughly 140,000 distinct CDR3 sequences, with roughly 96% of them counted one time only. The ten largest clonotypes hold around 0.15% of the sample.

In the germline V gene (reference sequence), CDR1 corresponds to SGHNT and CDR2 to YYREEE. V is cut by 6 bases and J by 0 bases, and the space between the germline ends is 16 bases. The CDR3, cysteine through phenylalanine, is 16 amino acids long. The DNA shown is the 48-base CDR3, in frame from base 1. The source is a human donor with multiple sclerosis. The rearranged chain carries TRBV5-4 and TRBJ1-5, with no confidently assigned D gene. The sequencing input was CD8+ T cells from PBMCs. The DNA sequence is TGTGCCAGCAAAAAGGGCGTGACTGCTAGCAATCAGCCCCAGCATTTT. It translates to CASKKGVTASNQPQHF.